Each of the 22 T cell receptor beta chains below was sequenced from the same sample in a study of patients and donors after allogeneic stem cell transplantation. TCRdb analysed the RT-PCR reads with MiXCR anew, one entry per CDR3 protein. The sample lists some 60,000 distinct CDR3 sequences; 13% were seen once. Sequencing used blood, either unsorted or a sorted T cell fraction (not recorded which). Receptors were obtained from a human donor who was either an allogeneic HSCT recipient or a stem cell or donor lymphocyte infusion donor (not recorded which). It is not recorded whose cells these are; they may come from a transplant donor.

V gene TRBV14 combines with J gene TRBJ2-2; D possibly uses TRBD1 or TRBD2 (5 bases each). Germline assignment: CDR1 SGHDN and CDR2 FVKESK. V lost 4 bases, J lost 4 bases, and 13 bases lay in between. This CDR3 is built from 15 residues. CDR3 DNA sequence: TGTGCCAGCAGCCCGACGAAGGGGACCACCGGGGAGCTGTTTTTT. Translating it yields CASSPTKGTTGELFF.

This clonotype was observed a few times. The V and J genes are TRBV10-3 and TRBJ2-3; 7 bases are shared with TRBD1. CDR3 length: 15 amino acids. Germline assignment: CDR1 ENHRY and CDR2 SYGVKD. The trim removed 5 bases at V and 6 bases at J, leaving 11 bases unmatched. The CDR3 reads CAISQSDRLADTQYF. In nucleotides, the CDR3 is TGTGCCATCAGTCAATCGGACAGGCTGGCCGATACGCAGTATTTT.

The chain links TRBV10-3 to TRBJ1-6; D gene ambiguous. CDR1 and CDR2 (germline): ENHRY, SYGVKD. This CDR3 comprises 12 residues. With 2 bases removed from V and 6 bases from J, the gap between germline ends came to 2 bases. DNA for the CDR3: TGTGCCATCAGTGAGAGTAATTCACCCCTCCACTTT. It translates to CAISESNSPLHF.

This clonotype was recorded once. V usage is TRBV27 and J usage is TRBJ2-7; tentatively, D is TRBD1 or TRBD2 (5 bases each). Between the trimmed V and J ends, which lost 6 bases and 3 bases, there was a span of 15 bases. The CDR3 has 14 amino acids. The germline V gene has CDR1 MNHEY and CDR2 SMNVEV (reference sequence). In nucleotides, the CDR3 is TGTGCCAGCAGGACCGGGACCGCGGTCTACGAGCAGTACTTC. Translation: CASRTGTAVYEQYF.

This clonotype was counted a few times. The chain combines TRBV7-8 with TRBJ1-2; perhaps TRBD1 as D (6 bases). The germline V and J ends were trimmed by 2 bases and 4 bases, with 17 bases remaining between them. Germline V gene lookup returns CDR1 SGHVS and CDR2 FQNEAQ. The CDR3 length is 16 residues. CDR3 residues: CASSLRRGARSYGYTF. CDR3 nucleotides: TGTGCCAGCAGCTTAAGGAGGGGGGCGCGTAGCTATGGCTACACCTTC.

The V and J genes are TRBV14 and TRBJ2-7; no reliable D call. The CDR3 has 14 amino acids. Germline values: CDR1 SGHDN, CDR2 FVKESK. V shed 1 base and J shed 0 bases, with 7 bases lying between them. This CDR3 reads CASSQGWNSYEQYF. The CDR3 DNA reads TGTGCCAGCAGCCAAGGATGGAACTCCTACGAGCAGTACTTC. The full variable domain, rest sourced from reference TRBV14 and TRBJ2-7, is EAGVTQFPSHSVIEKGQTVTLRCDPISGHDNLYWYRRVMGKEIKFLLHFVKESKQDESGMPNNRFLAERTGGTYSTLKVQPAELEDSGVYFCASSQGWNSYEQYFGPGTRLTVT.

This clonotype was seen many times. The genes are TRBV5-1 and TRBJ2-3, with 9 bases identical to TRBD2. CDR1 and CDR2 from the germline V gene are SGHRS and YFSETQ. Trimming took 0 bases from V and 4 from J; bases not matched to a gene: 9. The CDR3 contains 17 residues. CDR3 sequence reads: CASSLAVAGDLPDTQYF. The CDR3 nucleotides read TGCGCCAGCAGCTTGGCCGTAGCGGGAGACCTCCCAGATACGCAGTATTTT.

This clonotype has only a few counts. The rearrangement uses TRBV20-1 and TRBJ2-2; 9 nucleotides align to TRBD1. The germline CDR1 and CDR2 sequences are DFQATT and SNEGSKA (reference sequence). Trimming cost V 5 bases and J 8 bases; bases outside gene matches: 12. CDR3 length equals 15 residues. CDR3 sequence (DNA): TGCAGTGCTTCGCCGGGACAGGGCGTTTTTGGGGAGCTGTTTTTT. Its translation: CSASPGQGVFGELFF.

This clonotype came up a few times. The V gene is TRBV29-1, the J gene TRBJ2-1; 9 bases agree with TRBD2. CDR1 SQVTM and CDR2 ANQGSEA come from the germline V gene. The junction had 1 base not matched to a gene; V was cut back by 4 bases and J by 3 bases. The CDR3 has 13 residues. CDR3 in amino acids: CSVVTSGYNEQFF. The CDR3 DNA reads as TGCAGCGTTGTGACTAGCGGCTACAATGAGCAGTTCTTC.

This clonotype was observed a few times. This rearrangement joins TRBV3-1 to TRBJ1-2; D is unresolved. CDR3 length: 16 residues. Germline values: CDR1 LGHDT, CDR2 YNNKEL (reference sequence). V was pared by 0 bases and J by 2 bases, with 13 bases between. CDR3 residues: CASSQDQWGNNYGYTF. Written as DNA, the CDR3 is TGTGCCAGCAGCCAAGATCAATGGGGAAACAACTATGGCTACACCTTC.

There are many counts of this clonotype. CDR3 sequence reads: CASSLTLDGSNYGYTF. The CDR3, as DNA: TGTGCCAGCAGTTTGACCCTGGACGGATCTAACTATGGCTACACCTTC. This sequence joins TRBV12-3 or TRBV12-4 and TRBJ1-2; unclear D gene. V shed 3 bases and J shed 0 bases, with 14 bases lying between them. This CDR3 is 16 amino acids long.

This clonotype was observed at least ten times. This chain links TRBV25-1 with TRBJ2-7; TRBD2 agrees at 7 bases. J lost 0 bases, V lost 6 bases, and 8 bases had no gene match. This CDR3 region has 15 residues. CDR1 and CDR2 (germline): MGHDK, SYGVNS. The CDR3: CASSPGRGSSYEQYF. The CDR3 coding sequence is TGTGCCAGCAGCCCGGGGAGGGGCAGCTCCTACGAGCAGTACTTC.

This clonotype was found a few times. The gene calls are TRBV19 and TRBJ2-7, with D tentatively TRBD2 (6 bases). Trimming took 6 bases from V and 0 from J, leaving 15 bases between them. The CDR3 extends over 15 amino acids. Germline-derived CDR1 and CDR2 are LNHDA and SQIVND (reference sequence). The CDR3 protein is CASRSTPGLSYEQYF. The CDR3 bases are TGTGCCAGTAGGAGCACGCCGGGACTCTCCTACGAGCAGTACTTC.

Ten or more counts support this clonotype. The chain links TRBV10-3 to TRBJ2-2, with D unclear. Trimming took 0 bases from V and 5 from J, leaving 13 bases between them. This CDR3 region has 16 residues. The germline V gene encodes CDR1 ENHRY and CDR2 SYGVKD. The CDR3 DNA sequence: TGTGCCATCAGTGAGTCATCCGATCCTTGGACCGGGGAGCTGTTTTTT. Translated: CAISESSDPWTGELFF.

The genes are TRBV7-9 and TRBJ2-2; 7 bases match TRBD1. Germline CDR1 SEHNR, CDR2 FQNEAQ (reference sequence). Trimming cost V 4 bases and J 2 bases; bases outside gene matches: 7. The CDR3 has 16 residues. This CDR3 is CASSSWTGSNTGELFF. The DNA for the CDR3 is TGTGCCAGCAGCTCCTGGACAGGATCCAACACCGGGGAGCTGTTTTTT.

V is TRBV4-2 and J is TRBJ2-1; TRBD2 matches at 7 bases. Trimming cost V 0 bases and J 3 bases; bases outside gene matches: 5. In germline, CDR1 is LGHNA, CDR2 YNFKEQ. The CDR3 has 16 amino acids. In nucleotides, the CDR3 is TGTGCCAGCAGCCAAGAGCTGGGGGGGAACTACAATGAGCAGTTCTTC. Its protein product is CASSQELGGNYNEQFF.

This chain uses TRBV19 with TRBJ2-4; D possibly matches TRBD1 or TRBD2 (5 bases each). Deletions cut 10 bases from V and 9 bases from J, with 16 bases between. The CDR3 is 12 residues long. Germline V gene sequence: CDR1 LNHDA, CDR2 SQIVND (reference sequence). CDR3 residues: CATQGLGSIQYF. CDR3 DNA sequence: TGTGCCACCCAGGGTCTAGGGAGCATTCAGTACTTC.

The V and J genes are TRBV27 and TRBJ2-5; 10 bases are a match to TRBD1. The CDR3 is 15 residues long. The V and J ends lost 6 bases and 3 bases, in that order; junction bases with no gene match: 7. CDR1 and CDR2 from the germline V gene are MNHEY and SMNVEV (reference sequence). The CDR3 nucleotides are TGTGCCAGCAGGGACCGACAGGGGGCGAAAGAGACCCAGTACTTC. Protein: CASRDRQGAKETQYF.

V and J are TRBV27 and TRBJ2-7, with TRBD2 identical over 8 bases. Germline V gene lookup returns CDR1 MNHEY and CDR2 SMNVEV (reference sequence). The V gene end was trimmed by 6 bases and the J gene end by 2 bases; junction bases not matched to a gene: 6. This CDR3 is 14 amino acids long. The CDR3 DNA sequence: TGTGCCAGCAGACTCAGCGGGAGCACCTACGAGCAGTACTTC. The encoded protein is CASRLSGSTYEQYF.

This clonotype has a count of ten or more. The genes are TRBV2 and TRBJ1-1; D is perhaps TRBD1 (5 bases). The CDR3 runs to 13 residues. Germline CDR1 SNHLY, CDR2 FYNNEI. V was cut by 4 bases and J by 1 base, with 7 bases left in between. In nucleotides, the CDR3 is TGTGCCAGCAGTGTGACAGAGAACACTGAAGCTTTCTTT. It encodes CASSVTENTEAFF.

This clonotype was detected a few times. CDR3 bases: TGCGCCAGCAGCTCGTCAGGGGTGGCCGGGGAGCTGTTTTTT. Encoded protein: CASSSSGVAGELFF. The J gene is TRBJ2-2, the V gene TRBV5-1, with TRBD1 as a possible D gene (6 bases). CDR1 SGHRS and CDR2 YFSETQ come from the germline V gene. Trimming cost V 3 bases and J 6 bases, with 12 bases left between them. This CDR3 comprises 14 residues.

The chain links TRBV18 to TRBJ2-1; 7 bases are shared with TRBD1. J was trimmed by 4 bases and V by 3 bases; bases with no gene match: 3. Germline assignment: CDR1 KGHSH and CDR2 LQKENI. The CDR3 has 14 amino acids. The CDR3: CASSPGTAYNEQFF. CDR3 nucleotide sequence: TGTGCCAGCTCACCGGGGACAGCTTACAATGAGCAGTTCTTC.